This TCR beta chain comes out of a study of cytomegalovirus exposure and HLA in healthy donors. Primers for the PCR totalled 60 Vbeta and 13 Jbeta. Produced via immunoSEQ multiplex PCR; TCRdb's table is partial and in-frame only. The data hold about 190,000 clones, with more than 65% observed a single time. V shed 5 bases, J shed 7 bases, and the junction held 9 bases outside the gene matches. The CDR3 extends over 15 amino acids. Germline V gene sequence: CDR1 SNHLY, CDR2 FYNNEI. This chain connects TRBV2 to TRBJ2-1; 9 bases are a match to TRBD2. Sample: PBMCs. This receptor was obtained from a woman in her 30s in good health and CMV-seropositive. CDR3 bases: TGTGCCAGCAGTACTCCGGGACTAGCAGGTAATGAGCAGTTCTTC. Amino acids: CASSTPGLAGNEQFF.